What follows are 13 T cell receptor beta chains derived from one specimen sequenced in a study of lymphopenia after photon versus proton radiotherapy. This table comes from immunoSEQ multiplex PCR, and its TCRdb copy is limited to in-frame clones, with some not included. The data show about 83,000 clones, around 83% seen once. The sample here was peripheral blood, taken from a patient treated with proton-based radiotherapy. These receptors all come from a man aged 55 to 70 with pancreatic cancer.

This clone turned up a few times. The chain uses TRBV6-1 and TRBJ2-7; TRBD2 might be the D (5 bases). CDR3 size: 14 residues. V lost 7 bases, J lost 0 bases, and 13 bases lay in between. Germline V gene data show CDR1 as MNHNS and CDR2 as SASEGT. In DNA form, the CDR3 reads TGTGCCAGCATCTGGTCGGGAAGCTCCTACGAGCAGTACTTC. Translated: CASIWSGSSYEQYF.

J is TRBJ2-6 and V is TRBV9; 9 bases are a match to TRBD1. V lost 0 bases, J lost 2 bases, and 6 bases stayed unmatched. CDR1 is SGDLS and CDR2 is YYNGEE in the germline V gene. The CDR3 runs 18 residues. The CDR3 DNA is TGTGCCAGCAGCGTAGACAGGGGGCCTCAAGCTGGGGCCAACGTCCTGACTTTC. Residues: CASSVDRGPQAGANVLTF.

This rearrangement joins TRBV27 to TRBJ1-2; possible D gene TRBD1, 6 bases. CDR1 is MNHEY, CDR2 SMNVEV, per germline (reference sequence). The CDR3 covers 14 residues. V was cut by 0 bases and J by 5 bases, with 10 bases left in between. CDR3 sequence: CASSLSGRGYGYTF. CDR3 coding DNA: TGTGCCAGCAGTTTATCTGGCAGGGGTTATGGCTACACCTTC.

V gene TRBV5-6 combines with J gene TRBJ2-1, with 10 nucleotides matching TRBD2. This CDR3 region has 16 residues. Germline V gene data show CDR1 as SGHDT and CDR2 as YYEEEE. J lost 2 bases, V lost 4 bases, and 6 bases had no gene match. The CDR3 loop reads CASSGGTSVPYNEQFF. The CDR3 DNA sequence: TGTGCCAGCAGCGGCGGGACTAGCGTACCCTACAATGAGCAGTTCTTC.

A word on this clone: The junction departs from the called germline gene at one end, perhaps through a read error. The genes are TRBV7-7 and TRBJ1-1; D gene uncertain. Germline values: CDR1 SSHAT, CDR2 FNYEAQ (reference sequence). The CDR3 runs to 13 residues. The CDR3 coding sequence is TGTGCTAGCAGCTTAGCACTGAACACTGAAGCTTTCTTT. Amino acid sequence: CASSLALNTEAFF.

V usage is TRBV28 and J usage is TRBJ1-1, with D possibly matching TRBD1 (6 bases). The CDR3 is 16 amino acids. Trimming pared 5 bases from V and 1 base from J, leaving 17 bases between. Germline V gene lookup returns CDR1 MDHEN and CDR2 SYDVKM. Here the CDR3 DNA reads TGTGCCAGCAGTGCTCCTCCGGGGGCTGGGAACACTGAAGCTTTCTTT. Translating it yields CASSAPPGAGNTEAFF.

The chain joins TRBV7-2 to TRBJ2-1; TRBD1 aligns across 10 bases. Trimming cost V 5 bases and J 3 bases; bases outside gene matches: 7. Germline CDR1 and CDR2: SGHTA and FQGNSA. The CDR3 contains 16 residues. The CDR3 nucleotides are TGTGCCAGCAGCCCCCGACAGGGGGCATACTACAATGAGCAGTTCTTC. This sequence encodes CASSPRQGAYYNEQFF.

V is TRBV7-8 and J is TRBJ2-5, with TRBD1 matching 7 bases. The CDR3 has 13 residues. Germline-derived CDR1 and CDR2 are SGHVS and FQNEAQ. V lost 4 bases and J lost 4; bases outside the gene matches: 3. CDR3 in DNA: TGTGCCAGCAGCTCGGCAGGGGGAGAGACCCAGTACTTC. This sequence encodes CASSSAGGETQYF.

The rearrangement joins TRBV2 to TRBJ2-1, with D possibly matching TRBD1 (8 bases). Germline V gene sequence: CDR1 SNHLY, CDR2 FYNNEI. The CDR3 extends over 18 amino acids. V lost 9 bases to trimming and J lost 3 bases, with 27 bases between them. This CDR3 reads CASIRRQGTKSNYNEQFF. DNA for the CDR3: TGTGCCAGTATAAGGAGACAGGGGACTAAGTCGAACTACAATGAGCAGTTCTTC.

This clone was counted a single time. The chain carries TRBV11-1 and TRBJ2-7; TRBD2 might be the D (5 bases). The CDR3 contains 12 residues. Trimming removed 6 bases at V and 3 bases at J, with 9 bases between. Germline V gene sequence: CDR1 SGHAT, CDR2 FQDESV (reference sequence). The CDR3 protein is CASSTGVYEQYF. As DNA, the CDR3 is TGTGCCAGCAGTACCGGGGTCTACGAGCAGTACTTC.

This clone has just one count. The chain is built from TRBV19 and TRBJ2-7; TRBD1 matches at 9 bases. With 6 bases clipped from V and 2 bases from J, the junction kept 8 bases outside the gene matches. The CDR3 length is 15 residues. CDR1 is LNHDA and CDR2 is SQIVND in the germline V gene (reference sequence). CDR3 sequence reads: CASSGQGISPYEQYF. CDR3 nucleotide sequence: TGTGCCAGTAGCGGACAGGGGATAAGTCCCTACGAGCAGTACTTC.

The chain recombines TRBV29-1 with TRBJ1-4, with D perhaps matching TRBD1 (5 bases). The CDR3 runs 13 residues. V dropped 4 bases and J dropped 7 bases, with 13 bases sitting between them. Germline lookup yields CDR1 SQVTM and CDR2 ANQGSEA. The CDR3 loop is CSVGGGTGEKLFF. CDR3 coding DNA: TGCAGCGTTGGCGGGGGGACGGGTGAAAAACTGTTTTTT.

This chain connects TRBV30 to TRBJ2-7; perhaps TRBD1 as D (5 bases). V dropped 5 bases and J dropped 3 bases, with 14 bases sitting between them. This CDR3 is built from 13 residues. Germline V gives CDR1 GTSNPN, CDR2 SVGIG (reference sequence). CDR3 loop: CAWGTGSGYEQYF. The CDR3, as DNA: TGTGCCTGGGGTACAGGATCCGGCTACGAGCAGTACTTC.